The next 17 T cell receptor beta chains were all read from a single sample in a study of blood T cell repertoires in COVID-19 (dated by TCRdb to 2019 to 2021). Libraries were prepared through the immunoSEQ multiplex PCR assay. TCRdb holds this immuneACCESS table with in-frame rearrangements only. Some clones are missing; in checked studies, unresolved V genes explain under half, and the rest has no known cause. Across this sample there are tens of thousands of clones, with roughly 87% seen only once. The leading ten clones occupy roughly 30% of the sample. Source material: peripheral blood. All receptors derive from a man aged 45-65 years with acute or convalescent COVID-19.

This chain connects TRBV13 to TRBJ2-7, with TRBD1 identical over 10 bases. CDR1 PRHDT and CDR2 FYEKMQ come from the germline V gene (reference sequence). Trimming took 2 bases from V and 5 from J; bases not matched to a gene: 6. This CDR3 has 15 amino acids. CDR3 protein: CASSLTGQGGHEQYF. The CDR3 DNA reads TGTGCCAGCAGCTTAACTGGACAGGGGGGCCACGAGCAGTACTTC.

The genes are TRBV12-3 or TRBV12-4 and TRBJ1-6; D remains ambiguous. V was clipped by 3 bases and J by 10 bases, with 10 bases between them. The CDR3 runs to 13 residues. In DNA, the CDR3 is TGTGCCAGCAGTTTCCGAGAGGGATCACCCCTCCACTTT. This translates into CASSFREGSPLHF.

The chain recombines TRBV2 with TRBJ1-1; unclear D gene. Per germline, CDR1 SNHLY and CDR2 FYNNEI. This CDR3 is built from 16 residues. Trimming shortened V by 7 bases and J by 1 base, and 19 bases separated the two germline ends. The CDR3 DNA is TGTGCCAGCACCCCCGACCACACGGGAAGGAACACTGAAGCTTTCTTT. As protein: CASTPDHTGRNTEAFF. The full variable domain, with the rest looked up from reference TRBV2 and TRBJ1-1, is EPEVTQTPSHQVTQMGQEVILRCVPISNHLYFYWYRQILGQKVEFLVSFYNNEISEKSEIFDDQFSVERPDGSNFTLKIRSTKLEDSAMYFCASTPDHTGRNTEAFFGQGTRLTVV.

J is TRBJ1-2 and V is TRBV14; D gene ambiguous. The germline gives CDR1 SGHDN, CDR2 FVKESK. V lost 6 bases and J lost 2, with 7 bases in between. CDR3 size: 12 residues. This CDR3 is CASSPTNYGYTF. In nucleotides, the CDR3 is TGTGCCAGCAGTCCCACAAACTATGGCTACACCTTC. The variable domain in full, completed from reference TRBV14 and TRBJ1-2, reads EAGVTQFPSHSVIEKGQTVTLRCDPISGHDNLYWYRRVMGKEIKFLLHFVKESKQDESGMPNNRFLAERTGGTYSTLKVQPAELEDSGVYFCASSPTNYGYTFGSGTRLTVV.

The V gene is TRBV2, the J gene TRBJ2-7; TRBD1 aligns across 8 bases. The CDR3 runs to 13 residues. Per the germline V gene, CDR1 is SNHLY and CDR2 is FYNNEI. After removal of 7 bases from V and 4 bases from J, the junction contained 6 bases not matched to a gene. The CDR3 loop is CASKTDRAYEQYF. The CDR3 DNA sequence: TGTGCCAGCAAAACGGACAGGGCGTACGAGCAGTACTTC.

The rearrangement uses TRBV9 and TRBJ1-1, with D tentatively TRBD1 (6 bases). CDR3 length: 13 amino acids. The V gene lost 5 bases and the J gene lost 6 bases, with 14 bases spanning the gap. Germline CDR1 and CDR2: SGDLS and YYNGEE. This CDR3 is CASSRGGQAEAFF. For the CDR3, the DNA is TGTGCCAGCAGTCGAGGGGGTCAGGCTGAAGCTTTCTTT.

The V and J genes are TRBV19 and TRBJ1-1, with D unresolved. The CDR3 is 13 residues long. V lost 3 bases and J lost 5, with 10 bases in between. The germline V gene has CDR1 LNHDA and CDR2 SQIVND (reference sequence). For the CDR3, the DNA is TGTGCCAGTAGTATCGGCCAGAGGACTGAAGCTTTCTTT. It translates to CASSIGQRTEAFF.

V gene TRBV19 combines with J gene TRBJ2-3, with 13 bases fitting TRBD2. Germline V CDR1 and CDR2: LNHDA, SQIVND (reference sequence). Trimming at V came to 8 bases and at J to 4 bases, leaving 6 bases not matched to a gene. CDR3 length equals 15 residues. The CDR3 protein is CASAGTSGVADTQYF. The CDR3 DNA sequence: TGTGCCAGTGCAGGGACTAGCGGGGTGGCAGATACGCAGTATTTT.

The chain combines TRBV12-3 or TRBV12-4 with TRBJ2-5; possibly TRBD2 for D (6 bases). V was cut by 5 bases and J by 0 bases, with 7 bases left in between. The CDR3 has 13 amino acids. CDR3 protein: CASSRGNQETQYF. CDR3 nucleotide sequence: TGTGCCAGCAGTCGGGGGAACCAAGAGACCCAGTACTTC.

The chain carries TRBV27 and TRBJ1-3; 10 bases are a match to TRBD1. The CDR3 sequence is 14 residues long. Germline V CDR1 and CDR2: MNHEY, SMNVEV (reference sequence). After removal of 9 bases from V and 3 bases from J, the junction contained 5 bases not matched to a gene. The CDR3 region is CARPGQGGGNTIYF. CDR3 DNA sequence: TGTGCCAGGCCAGGACAGGGGGGTGGAAACACCATATATTTT.

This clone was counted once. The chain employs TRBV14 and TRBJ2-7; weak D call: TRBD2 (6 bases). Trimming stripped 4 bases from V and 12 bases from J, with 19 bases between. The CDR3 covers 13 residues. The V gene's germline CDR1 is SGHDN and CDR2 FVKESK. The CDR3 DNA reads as TGTGCCAGCAGCCGAGGCCCCCCTAGCGCGCTGTACTTC. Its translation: CASSRGPPSALYF.

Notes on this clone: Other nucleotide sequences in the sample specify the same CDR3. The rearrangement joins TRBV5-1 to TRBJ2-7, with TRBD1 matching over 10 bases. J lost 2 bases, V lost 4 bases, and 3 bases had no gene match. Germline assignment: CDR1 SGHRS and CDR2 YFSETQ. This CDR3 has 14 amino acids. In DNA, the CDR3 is TGCGCCAGCAGCCTTGGGACAGGGGCCTACGAGCAGTACTTC. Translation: CASSLGTGAYEQYF.

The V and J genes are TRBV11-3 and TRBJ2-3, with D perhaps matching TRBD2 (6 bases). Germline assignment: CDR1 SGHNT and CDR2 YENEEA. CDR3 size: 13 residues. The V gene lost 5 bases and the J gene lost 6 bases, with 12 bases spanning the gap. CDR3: CASSPTSGDTQYF. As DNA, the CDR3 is TGTGCCAGCAGCCCCACCAGCGGGGATACGCAGTATTTT.

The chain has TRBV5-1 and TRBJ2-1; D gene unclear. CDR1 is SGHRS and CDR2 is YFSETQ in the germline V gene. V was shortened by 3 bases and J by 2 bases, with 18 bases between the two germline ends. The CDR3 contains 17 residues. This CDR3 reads CASSSVSPGTAYNEQFF. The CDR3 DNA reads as TGCGCCAGCAGCTCTGTTTCACCCGGTACGGCCTACAATGAGCAGTTCTTC.

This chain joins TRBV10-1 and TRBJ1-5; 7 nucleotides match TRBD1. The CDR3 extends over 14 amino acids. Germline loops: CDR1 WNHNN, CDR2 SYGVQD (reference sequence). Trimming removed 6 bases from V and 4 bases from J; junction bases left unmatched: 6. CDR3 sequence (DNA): TGCGCCAGCAGCCGCGGGACAGAGAATCAGCCCCAGCATTTT. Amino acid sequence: CASSRGTENQPQHF.

In DNA form, the CDR3 reads TGTGCCAGTAGTCCCCGGGACACTGAAGCTTTCTTT. This encodes CASSPRDTEAFF. The chain employs TRBV19 and TRBJ1-1, with D hard to call. The CDR3 is made up of 12 amino acids. V lost 5 bases, J lost 3 bases, and 7 bases lay in between. Germline lookup yields CDR1 LNHDA and CDR2 SQIVND (reference sequence).

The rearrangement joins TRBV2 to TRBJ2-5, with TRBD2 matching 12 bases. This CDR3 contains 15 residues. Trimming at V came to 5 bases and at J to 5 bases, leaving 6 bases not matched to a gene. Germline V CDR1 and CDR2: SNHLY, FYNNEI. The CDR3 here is CASSSWTSGAETQYF. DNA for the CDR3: TGTGCCAGCAGTTCTTGGACTAGCGGGGCCGAGACCCAGTACTTC.